The 21 T cell receptor beta chains below all came from one sample that was sequenced in a study of T cells in Graves' hyperthyroidism and ophthalmopathy (dated by TCRdb to about 2019). To prepare the library, multiplex PCR was applied. The instrument was an Illumina HiSeq 2000. The TCR beta CDR3 regions were amplified from the RNA transcripts. The TCR CDR3 was subjected to a first round of RT-PCR using the HTBI primer set and the Qiagen OneStep RT-PCR kit. TCRdb redid the processing of the public reads, applying fastp at Q25 and MiXCR, and retained in-frame beta chains. Rows are combined by CDR3 protein, so each entry shows the most common genes and DNA. The sample table contains 640,000 or so distinct CDR3 sequences; only one count was recorded for more than 13% of them. Around 7% of the sample lies in the top ten. Material: blood. The receptor source for this set is a woman between 18 and 29 years old with Graves' ophthalmopathy.

Ten or more counts support this clonotype. The V gene is TRBV12-3 or TRBV12-4, the J gene TRBJ2-5; TRBD2 is a possible D gene (6 bases). V lost 3 bases to trimming and J lost 4 bases, with 15 bases between them. CDR3 length: 15 residues. The CDR3 is CASSFLGQGGETQYF. DNA of the CDR3: TGTGCCAGCAGTTTCCTAGGGCAGGGAGGAGAGACCCAGTACTTC.

A few counts support this clonotype. The chain joins TRBV30 to TRBJ2-7; 12 bases agree with TRBD2. There are 16 residues in the CDR3. Germline V gene lookup returns CDR1 GTSNPN and CDR2 SVGIG (reference sequence). The ends lost 5 bases at V and 9 bases at J; junction bases unmatched: 17. The CDR3 nucleotides read TGTGCCTGGCAGTCCGGCTTGGCTAGCGGGAGGGCCGGGCAGTACTTC. As protein: CAWQSGLASGRAGQYF.

This chain joins TRBV7-9 and TRBJ2-7; D is uncertain. Germline lookup yields CDR1 SEHNR and CDR2 FQNEAQ (reference sequence). V lost 1 base and J 0 bases, leaving 7 bases between the germline ends. This CDR3 is 14 amino acids long. The DNA for the CDR3 is TGTGCCAGCAGCTTAGAAGTGAACTCCTACGAGCAGTACTTC. Translated, it gives CASSLEVNSYEQYF.

The chain recombines TRBV25-1 with TRBJ1-2; D may be TRBD1 (6 bases). Germline V gene sequence: CDR1 MGHDK, CDR2 SYGVNS. The CDR3 is 14 amino acids. Trimming took off 3 bases at V and 4 bases at J, with 12 bases between the two ends. CDR3 coding DNA: TGTGCCAGCAGTGATACAGGGTTTAGCTATGGCTACACCTTC. Translation: CASSDTGFSYGYTF.

Turning to this clonotype: This may come from a read error, since a much larger clone is one base off. The CDR3 nucleotides read TGCGCCAGCAGCTCGTGGTCGGCAGGGCATGAGCAGTTCTTC. Residues: CASSSWSAGHEQFF. The genes are TRBV5-1 and TRBJ2-1; perhaps TRBD1 as D (5 bases). This CDR3 contains 14 residues. Germline V gene sequence: CDR1 SGHRS, CDR2 YFSETQ. Trimming removed 3 bases at V and 8 bases at J, with 15 bases between.

The sample holds many counts of this clonotype. The chain is built from TRBV7-2 and TRBJ2-5; TRBD2 agrees at 8 bases. CDR1 is SGHTA and CDR2 is FQGNSA in the germline V gene. The CDR3 runs 16 residues. With 5 bases clipped from V and 5 bases from J, the junction kept 13 bases outside the gene matches. The CDR3 sequence: CASSREGTPARETQYF. CDR3 nucleotides: TGTGCCAGCAGCCGGGAGGGGACTCCCGCCCGTGAGACCCAGTACTTC.

The sample holds a few counts of this clonotype. Since no conserved phenylalanine or tryptophan closes the CDR3, a read error is the likely cause. The chain joins TRBV19 to TRBJ1-1; D ambiguous. The CDR3 is 12 amino acids. CDR1 is LNHDA, CDR2 SQIVND, per germline (reference sequence). Trimming cost V 4 bases and J 7 bases, with 10 bases left between them. The CDR3 DNA sequence: TGTGCCAGTAGTAGGCAGCAGGTTGAAGCTTTCCTT. It codes for CASSRQQVEAFL.

The CDR3 here is CSVSSDLNQPQHF. The DNA of the CDR3 is TGCAGCGTGTCCTCGGACTTAAATCAGCCCCAGCATTTT. The chain uses TRBV29-1 and TRBJ1-5; D unclear. The germline gives CDR1 SQVTM, CDR2 ANQGSEA. This CDR3 has 13 residues. Trimming pared 6 bases from V and 4 bases from J, leaving 13 bases between. Using reference TRBV29-1 and TRBJ1-5 for the parts outside the CDR3, the full variable domain is SAVISQKPSRDICQRGTSLTIQCQVDSQVTMMFWYRQQPGQSLTLIATANQGSEATYESGFVIDKFPISRPNLTFSTLTVSNMSPEDSSIYLCSVSSDLNQPQHFGDGTRLSIL.

The chain uses TRBV20-1 and TRBJ2-3; TRBD2 matches 15 bases. The CDR3 totals 14 residues. Germline loops: CDR1 DFQATT, CDR2 SNEGSKA (reference sequence). V lost 5 bases, J lost 8 bases, and 5 bases stayed unmatched. Written as DNA, the CDR3 is TGCAGTGCTCCCGGACTAGCGGGAGGGGCTACGCAGTATTTT. Translation: CSAPGLAGGATQYF.

V usage is TRBV19 and J usage is TRBJ2-4; a weak D match, TRBD1 (6 bases). Germline-derived CDR1 and CDR2 are LNHDA and SQIVND (reference sequence). The CDR3 runs 14 residues. The V and J ends lost 5 bases and 8 bases respectively, with 16 bases between them. Here the CDR3 reads CASSPMDSPYIQYF. CDR3 sequence (DNA): TGTGCCAGTAGTCCTATGGACAGCCCTTACATTCAGTACTTC.

This clonotype occurred a few times. V is TRBV9 and J is TRBJ2-7; D is ambiguous. Germline V lookup: CDR1 SGDLS, CDR2 YYNGEE. Trimming removed 1 base from V and 0 bases from J, with 11 bases in between. This CDR3 is 15 amino acids long. DNA of the CDR3: TGTGCCAGCAGCGTAAACCCCTCCAGCTCCTACGAGCAGTACTTC. This sequence encodes CASSVNPSSSYEQYF.

This clonotype occurred many times. The chain has TRBV28 and TRBJ1-5; D not resolved. The CDR3 runs 16 residues. Germline assignment: CDR1 MDHEN and CDR2 SYDVKM. Trimming took 1 base from V and 4 from J, leaving 14 bases between them. The CDR3 region has the DNA TGTGCCAGCAGTTTATACCCTTACCAGGATAATCAGCCCCAGCATTTT. Translating gives CASSLYPYQDNQPQHF.

The V and J genes are TRBV6-2 or TRBV6-3 and TRBJ2-3; D is possibly TRBD1 or TRBD2 (5 bases each). Germline CDR1 MNHEY, CDR2 SVGEGT. The CDR3 loop spans 16 amino acids. V was trimmed by 6 bases and J by 1 base, leaving 17 bases between them. The chain's CDR3 is CASRTGSLGGTDTQYF. The DNA of the CDR3 is TGTGCCAGCAGAACCGGCAGCCTGGGGGGCACAGATACGCAGTATTTT.

Comment on this clonotype: This may arise from a read error, as a much more abundant clone is one base away. The chain carries TRBV6-2 or TRBV6-3 and TRBJ2-1; 8 bases are a match to TRBD2. The CDR3 spans 13 residues. J was trimmed by 7 bases and V by 8 bases; bases with no gene match: 7. Germline V gene data show CDR1 as MNHEY and CDR2 as SVGEGT. CDR3 coding DNA: TGTGCCAGCGGCGGGAGGTCCGAGAATGAGCAGTTCTTC. It translates to CASGGRSENEQFF.

A remark on this clonotype: A read error may explain this, as a much larger clone is one base away. The rearrangement links TRBV3-1 to TRBJ2-1, with 7 bases lining up with TRBD2. Germline V lookup: CDR1 LGHDT, CDR2 YNNKEL (reference sequence). CDR3 length: 17 residues. CDR3 sequence: CASSQGQPGTIGNEQFF. CDR3 nucleotides: TGTGCCAGCAGTCAAGGACAACCCGGGACTATCGGCAATGAGCAGTTCTTC.

Only a few counts were recorded for this clonotype. V and J are TRBV9 and TRBJ1-5; D uncertain. The germline V gene encodes CDR1 SGDLS and CDR2 YYNGEE. This CDR3 contains 13 residues. V was pared by 1 base and J by 3 bases, with 5 bases between. This CDR3 is CASSVQDNQPQHF. The CDR3 DNA reads as TGTGCCAGCAGCGTACAAGACAATCAGCCCCAGCATTTT.

This clonotype occurred many times. The chain employs TRBV15 and TRBJ1-1; D remains ambiguous. Trimming stripped 1 base from V and 3 bases from J, with 12 bases between. There are 15 residues in the CDR3. Germline values: CDR1 LNHNV, CDR2 YYDKDF (reference sequence). DNA of the CDR3: TGTGCCACCAGCAGAGTGCGGGGATCGGACACTGAAGCTTTCTTT. This gives the protein CATSRVRGSDTEAFF.

This clonotype was counted many times. The chain recombines TRBV3-1 with TRBJ1-2, with TRBD1 identical over 7 bases. Trimming took 1 base from V and 2 from J; bases not matched to a gene: 4. CDR3 length equals 15 residues. Looked up from germline, CDR1 is LGHDT and CDR2 is YNNKEL (reference sequence). CDR3 DNA: TGTGCCAGCAGCCAAGGCCCGGACAGGAACTATGGCTACACCTTC. Amino acid sequence: CASSQGPDRNYGYTF. The whole variable domain, remainder taken from reference TRBV3-1 and TRBJ1-2, is DTAVSQTPKYLVTQMGNDKSIKCEQNLGHDTMYWYKQDSKKFLKIMFSYNNKELIINETVPNRFSPKSPDKAHLNLHINSLELGDSAVYFCASSQGPDRNYGYTFGSGTRLTVV.

This chain links TRBV7-3 with TRBJ2-5; TRBD2 might be the D (6 bases). Looked up from germline, CDR1 is SGHTA and CDR2 is FQGTGA. The V and J ends lost 5 bases and 7 bases respectively, with 20 bases between them. CDR3 size: 15 residues. The CDR3 DNA is TGTGCCAGCAGCCAGGAATCGGGACTTCTAGGGACCCAGTACTTC. Protein product: CASSQESGLLGTQYF.

V and J are TRBV9 and TRBJ2-5; no clear D. This CDR3 is 16 amino acids long. V gave up 0 bases and J gave up 1 base, with 13 bases separating them. Germline V gene sequence: CDR1 SGDLS, CDR2 YYNGEE. The CDR3 bases are TGTGCCAGCAGCGTAGGAGCCCAAATGGTCCAAGAGACCCAGTACTTC. Translated, it gives CASSVGAQMVQETQYF.

The gene calls are TRBV20-1 and TRBJ2-1; a weak D match, TRBD2 (7 bases). V was cut by 5 bases and J by 6 bases, with 14 bases left in between. Looked up from germline, CDR1 is DFQATT and CDR2 is SNEGSKA (reference sequence). The CDR3 is made up of 13 amino acids. In nucleotides, the CDR3 is TGCAGTGCTCAAGCGAGGGGGGGCAATGAGCAGTTCTTC. This codes for CSAQARGGNEQFF.